One and the same sample provided the 21 T cell receptor beta chains below, sequenced in a study of response to subunit inactivated influenza vaccine. Each CDR3 protein gets one entry after TCRdb re-called the RT-PCR reads with MiXCR. The sample lists hundreds of thousands of distinct CDR3 sequences; 20% to 25% were seen once. Sequencing was performed on PBMCs from blood, taken less than 22 months after vaccination. All receptors derive from a man aged 50 to 75 who received an inactivated influenza vaccine.

This clonotype was counted a few times. The rearrangement links TRBV6-2 or TRBV6-3 to TRBJ2-2; no firm D call. Trimming pared 8 bases from V and 1 base from J, leaving 8 bases between. The CDR3 is 13 amino acids. Germline loops: CDR1 MNHEY, CDR2 SVGEGT. CDR3 bases: TGTGCCAGCGCAGGACGGAACACCGGGGAGCTGTTTTTT. Translation gives CASAGRNTGELFF.

The V call is TRBV6-2 or TRBV6-3, the J call TRBJ1-6, with D perhaps matching TRBD1 (6 bases). V was pared by 7 bases and J by 0 bases, with 10 bases between. Germline CDR1 MNHEY, CDR2 SVGEGT. The CDR3 runs to 15 residues. CDR3 residues: CASKGTSSYNSPLHF. Written as DNA, the CDR3 is TGTGCCAGCAAGGGGACAAGCTCCTATAATTCACCCCTCCACTTT.

This clonotype showed up many times. The rearrangement uses TRBV5-1 and TRBJ2-7; possibly TRBD1 or TRBD2 for D (6 bases each). The CDR3 has 18 residues. V gave up 1 base and J gave up 6 bases, with 26 bases separating them. Per germline, CDR1 SGHRS and CDR2 YFSETQ. The CDR3 is CASSLKGATGSGRIEQYF. In nucleotides, the CDR3 is TGCGCCAGCAGCTTGAAAGGGGCCACAGGGAGTGGGAGGATCGAGCAGTACTTC.

This chain joins TRBV12-3 or TRBV12-4 and TRBJ1-1; TRBD1 is a possible D gene (6 bases). The CDR3 length is 12 residues. V shed 5 bases and J shed 12 bases, with 16 bases lying between them. Here the CDR3 DNA reads TGTGCCAGCAGTATGTCGACAGGCGGAACTTTCTTT. Amino acids: CASSMSTGGTFF.

This clonotype was detected many times. The chain links TRBV18 to TRBJ2-7, with D perhaps being TRBD1 or TRBD2 (5 bases each). This CDR3 spans 17 amino acids. Germline V gene sequence: CDR1 KGHSH, CDR2 LQKENI. The germline V and J ends were trimmed by 1 base and 3 bases, with 19 bases remaining between them. The CDR3 loop reads CASSPLPYALGVYEQYF. CDR3 DNA sequence: TGTGCCAGCTCACCACTTCCATACGCCTTGGGGGTCTACGAGCAGTACTTC. Full variable domain (missing parts from reference TRBV18 and TRBJ2-7): NAGVMQNPRHLVRRRGQEARLRCSPMKGHSHVYWYRQLPEEGLKFMVYLQKENIIDESGMPKERFSAEFPKEGPSILRIQQVVRGDSAAYFCASSPLPYALGVYEQYFGPGTRLTVT.

The chain has TRBV4-1 and TRBJ2-3; the match to TRBD2 covers 9 bases. With V trimmed by 3 bases and J by 2 bases, 9 bases remained unmatched. The germline V gene encodes CDR1 MGHRA and CDR2 YSYEKL. This CDR3 comprises 17 residues. CDR3 sequence reads: CASSQDQTSGDTDTQYF. The CDR3 bases are TGCGCCAGCAGCCAGGACCAGACTAGCGGAGACACAGATACGCAGTATTTT.

Remarks on this clonotype: Sequence at one end of the junction differs from germline and may be a read error. The rearrangement uses TRBV7-2 and TRBJ1-1; D is unclear. There are 13 residues in the CDR3. CDR1 and CDR2 from the germline V gene are SGHTA and FQGNSA. This CDR3 is CASRLDSPFFVLF. The CDR3 DNA reads as TGTGCCAGCAGGTTGGATTCCCCTTTTTTCGTTCTCTTT.

This clonotype was detected many times. V gene TRBV20-1 combines with J gene TRBJ1-2; TRBD1 is a possible D gene (5 bases). Trimming removed 3 bases from V and 4 bases from J, with 15 bases in between. Germline assignment: CDR1 DFQATT and CDR2 SNEGSKA (reference sequence). This CDR3 comprises 14 residues. DNA for the CDR3: TGCAGTGCTAGTAGTCAGGGAGTATCCTATGGCTACACCTTC. It yields the protein CSASSQGVSYGYTF.

This rearrangement joins TRBV15 to TRBJ1-1; unclear D gene. Trimming cost V 4 bases and J 11 bases, with 11 bases left between them. The CDR3 extends over 11 amino acids. Germline-derived CDR1 and CDR2 are LNHNV and YYDKDF (reference sequence). CDR3 in DNA: TGTGCCACCAGCATGGAGCGTCAGGCTTTCTTT. It encodes CATSMERQAFF.

The V and J genes are TRBV7-6 and TRBJ2-5; D is possibly TRBD2 (6 bases). CDR1 SGHVS and CDR2 FNYEAQ come from the germline V gene. This CDR3 comprises 14 residues. Trimming cost V 6 bases and J 0 bases, with 11 bases left between them. The CDR3 protein is CASSRSGYQETQYF. The CDR3 DNA follows: TGTGCCAGCAGTCGTAGCGGTTACCAAGAGACCCAGTACTTC.

The gene calls are TRBV9 and TRBJ2-3, with 13 bases that match TRBD2. This CDR3 has 18 residues. Germline-derived CDR1 and CDR2 are SGDLS and YYNGEE. J gave up 0 bases and V 4 bases, and 8 bases lay outside the gene matches. DNA of the CDR3: TGTGCCAGCAGCATCGGACTAGCGGGAGTAATGAGCACAGATACGCAGTATTTT. Translated: CASSIGLAGVMSTDTQYF.

This clonotype occurred a few times. V usage is TRBV4-3 and J usage is TRBJ2-7; the D gene is possibly TRBD2 (6 bases). CDR1 and CDR2 (germline): LGHNA, YSLEER. The CDR3 is 16 amino acids. The V and J ends lost 0 bases and 7 bases respectively, with 19 bases between them. CDR3 sequence (DNA): TGCGCCAGCAGCCAAGATTGGAGGGTCCGTCGGGGGGAGCAGTACTTC. Translated, it gives CASSQDWRVRRGEQYF.

This clonotype was recorded a few times. The V call is TRBV4-2, the J call TRBJ2-1; 7 positions agree with TRBD2. The CDR3 runs 17 residues. The germline CDR1 and CDR2 sequences are LGHNA and YNFKEQ. Trimming at V came to 0 bases and at J to 2 bases, leaving 7 bases not matched to a gene. This chain's CDR3 is CASSQDWGGTPYNEQFF. CDR3 nucleotide sequence: TGTGCCAGCAGCCAAGACTGGGGAGGGACCCCCTACAATGAGCAGTTCTTC.

The chain combines TRBV5-1 with TRBJ2-3; D gene ambiguous. Trimming removed 2 bases from V and 2 bases from J, with 9 bases in between. The CDR3 length is 14 residues. CDR1 SGHRS and CDR2 YFSETQ come from the germline V gene. The CDR3 spells CASSLGEITDTQYF. The CDR3 DNA reads as TGCGCCAGCAGCTTAGGAGAAATCACAGATACGCAGTATTTT.

The CDR3 DNA reads as TGTGCCAGCAGTTACTCCGGGACAAGGGATGAAAAACTGTTTTTT. Protein sequence: CASSYSGTRDEKLFF. This chain connects TRBV6-5 to TRBJ1-4; tentatively, D is TRBD1 (6 bases). Germline assignment: CDR1 MNHEY and CDR2 SVGAGI. This CDR3 comprises 15 residues. V dropped 0 bases and J dropped 6 bases, with 11 bases sitting between them.

This clonotype has a count of ten or more. The chain couples TRBV12-3 or TRBV12-4 to TRBJ2-3; 8 bases fit TRBD1. V shed 6 bases, J shed 3 bases, and the junction held 11 bases outside the gene matches. The CDR3 length is 16 residues. CDR3 loop: CASRSPDRANTDTQYF. The CDR3 DNA follows: TGTGCCAGCAGAAGCCCGGACAGGGCAAATACAGATACGCAGTATTTT.

J is TRBJ2-7 and V is TRBV19, with D hard to call. The germline V gene has CDR1 LNHDA and CDR2 SQIVND (reference sequence). This CDR3 spans 15 amino acids. Between the trimmed V and J ends, which lost 1 base and 2 bases, there was a span of 12 bases. CDR3 protein: CASSIGDGLTYEQYF. DNA of the CDR3: TGTGCCAGTAGTATAGGTGACGGATTGACCTACGAGCAGTACTTC.

The chain couples TRBV28 to TRBJ2-2, with 8 bases fitting TRBD1. V lost 2 bases, J lost 7 bases, and 6 bases stayed unmatched. This CDR3 has 15 amino acids. Germline loops: CDR1 MDHEN, CDR2 SYDVKM. CDR3 region: CASSLIRGLGGELFF. The CDR3 DNA sequence: TGTGCCAGCAGTTTAATCAGGGGGCTCGGCGGGGAGCTGTTTTTT.

This clonotype showed up just a few times. The V and J genes are TRBV29-1 and TRBJ2-7; D is perhaps TRBD1 (5 bases). V shed 7 bases and J shed 0 bases, with 10 bases lying between them. The CDR3 has 12 amino acids. Per germline, CDR1 SQVTM and CDR2 ANQGSEA. CDR3 nucleotide sequence: TGCAGCGCAGGGATAAGCTCCTACGAGCAGTACTTC. Amino acid sequence: CSAGISSYEQYF.

This clonotype was seen at least ten times. The J gene is TRBJ1-1, the V gene TRBV6-1; 10 positions agree with TRBD1. Germline assignment: CDR1 MNHNS and CDR2 SASEGT. The V gene end was trimmed by 7 bases and the J gene end by 4 bases; junction bases not matched to a gene: 6. The CDR3 runs 14 residues. CDR3 nucleotide sequence: TGTGCCAGCACCCTCGGGACAGGGGTCACTGAAGCTTTCTTT. Its protein product is CASTLGTGVTEAFF.

This clonotype was detected ten times or more. This sequence joins TRBV5-5 and TRBJ1-5, with D perhaps matching TRBD1 (5 bases). In germline, CDR1 is SGHKS, CDR2 YYEKEE (reference sequence). Trimming pared 1 base from V and 2 bases from J, leaving 10 bases between. This CDR3 comprises 15 residues. The DNA for the CDR3 is TGTGCCAGCAGCTTGTCAGGGATTGGCAATCAGCCCCAGCATTTT. It encodes CASSLSGIGNQPQHF.